This TCR beta chain was sequenced during a study of Graves' ophthalmopathy and Graves' hyperthyroidism. Whole-study context: Sampling took place at initial diagnosis, with peripheral blood obtained before any treatment. Study findings and constraints: Most clonotypes expanded in thyroid above 0.001 frequency were present in blood too. Sensitivity reached approximately 89% and specificity about 76% for a 13-signature model separating ophthalmopathy from stable hyperthyroidism.

This clonotype was observed at least ten times. Its antigen is undetermined. RNA transcripts served as template for amplifying TCR beta CDR3 sequences. Scientists carried out first-round RT-PCR using HTBI primers and then a second-round multiplex PCR. MiXCR, applied by TCRdb to the multiplex PCR reads, yields one record per CDR3 protein. The table shows some 350,000 distinct CDR3 sequences, with about 17% occurring only once. V lost 3 bases to trimming and J lost 4 bases; unmatched junction nucleotides: 6. The CDR3 extends over 17 amino acids. The germline CDR1 and CDR2 sequences are SGDLS and YYNGEE. Hyperthyroidism was classified as stable if no ophthalmopathy occurred within 18 months of follow-up.

The sequence derives from an adult woman with stable Graves' hyperthyroidism. The rearrangement links TRBV9 to TRBJ2-5; 16 bases map to TRBD2. Sequencing used peripheral blood. As DNA, the CDR3 is TGTGCCAGCAGCGCGGGACTAGCGGGAGGGCGGGGAGAGACCCAGTACTTC. Residues: CASSAGLAGGRGETQYF.